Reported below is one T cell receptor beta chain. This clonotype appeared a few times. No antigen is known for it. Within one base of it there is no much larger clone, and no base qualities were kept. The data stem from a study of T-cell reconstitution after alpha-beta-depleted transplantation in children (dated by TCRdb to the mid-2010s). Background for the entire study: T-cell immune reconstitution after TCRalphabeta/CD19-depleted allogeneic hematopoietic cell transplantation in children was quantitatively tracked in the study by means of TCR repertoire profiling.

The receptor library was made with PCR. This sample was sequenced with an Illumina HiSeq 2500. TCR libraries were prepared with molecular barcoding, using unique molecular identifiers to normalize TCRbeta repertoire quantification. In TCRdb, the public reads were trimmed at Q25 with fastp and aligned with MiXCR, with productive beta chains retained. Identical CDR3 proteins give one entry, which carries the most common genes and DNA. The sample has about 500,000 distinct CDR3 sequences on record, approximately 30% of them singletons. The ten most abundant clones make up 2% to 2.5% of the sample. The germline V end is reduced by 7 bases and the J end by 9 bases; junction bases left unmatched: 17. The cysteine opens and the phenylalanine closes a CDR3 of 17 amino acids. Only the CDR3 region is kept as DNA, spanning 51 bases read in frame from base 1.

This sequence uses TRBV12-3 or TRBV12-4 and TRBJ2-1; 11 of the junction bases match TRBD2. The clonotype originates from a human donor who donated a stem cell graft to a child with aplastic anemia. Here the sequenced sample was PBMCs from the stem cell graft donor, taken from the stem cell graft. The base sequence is TGTGCCAGCACCCTTCGAGGGACTAGCGGCACGAGCGGTGAGCAGTTCTTC. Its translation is CASTLRGTSGTSGEQFF.